This T cell receptor beta chain comes out of a study of OX40 agonist ivuxolimab in advanced cancers. As for the study more broadly: Ivuxolimab, which targeted the costimulatory receptor OX40 (CD134), was an agonistic, fully human IgG2 monoclonal antibody. Intravenous ivuxolimab was administered to patients every 2 weeks at six dose levels: 0.01, 0.1, 0.3, 1.5, 3 and 10 mg/kg. The purpose of peripheral TCRbeta sequencing was to test whether ivuxolimab changed TCR sequence diversity and led to clonal T-cell expansion. The dose-escalation cohort was about 83% male with a mean age of around 62 years, ranging from 23 to 79. Of the roughly 50 dose-escalation patients, hepatocellular carcinoma was present in some 19, melanoma in approximately 15, renal cell carcinoma in 9 and head and neck cancer in 9. The paper reports the monotherapy dose-escalation portion (N of about 54 patients) of the phase I ivuxolimab trial. Three dose-escalation patients achieved partial responses, one with hepatocellular carcinoma and two with cutaneous melanoma. Patients were allowed to have had prior anti-PD-1, anti-PD-L1 or anti-CTLA-4 therapy, and about 40% of the dose-escalation patients had been treated with checkpoint inhibitors.

Results and caveats for the whole study, not just this receptor: Clonal expansion of both CD4+ and CD8+ blood T cells was observed from baseline to week 6 at doses 0.1 to 3.0 mg/kg. Low levels of normalized T-cell clonal expansion were also seen in some nonresponding patients. Partial responders in the 0.1-3.0 mg/kg groups had among the lowest normalized peripheral clonal expansion, especially among CD8+ T cells. After ivuxolimab, more expanded clones were found on average in CD8+ T cells than in CD4+ T cells. The antigen specificity of the clonally expanded peripheral T cells was not determined.

The trial excluded patients who had a history of autoimmune disease or were on systemic immunosuppression. Peripheral blood for TCR sequencing was drawn from every dose cohort at baseline, at cycle 4 day 1 and at cycle 7 day 1. The samples were drawn from a first-in-human, open-label, multicenter phase I dose-escalation trial of ivuxolimab. The trial enrolled adults with locally advanced or metastatic head and neck squamous cell, hepatocellular, melanoma or renal cell carcinoma. Before TCR sequencing, CD4+ T cells and CD8+ T cells were sorted from peripheral blood as separate populations. To sequence the TCRbeta CDR3 region, genomic DNA was isolated from the sorted cells. TCRbeta CDR3 regions were sequenced using the immunoSEQ Assay. Imported from immuneACCESS, the table was reduced by TCRdb to in-frame sequences with V and J called. These copies leave out some clones; in studies compared against another copy, an unresolved V gene accounts for under half, and the cause of the remainder is not known. The sample table lists some 50,000 clones, just under 95% of them with a count of one. The top ten hold 9.5% to 12% of the sample.

Of note for this clone: Its target antigen remains unknown. Base qualities are missing; no much larger clone stands one base away.

V is trimmed back by 6 bases and J by 10 bases, and the junction contains 7 bases that no gene match accounts for. Measured from the cysteine to the phenylalanine, the CDR3 is 14 residues long. Of the read, only the CDR3 DNA is kept; its 42 bases are in frame from base 1. CDR1 and CDR2 are drawn from the germline V gene: MNHEY, SVGAGI. This TCR came from an adult with an advanced solid tumor such as melanoma, head and neck, liver or kidney cancer. Here the sequenced sample was CD4+ or CD8+ T cells sorted from blood, taken in a trial of the OX40 agonist ivuxolimab. This chain joins TRBV6-5 to TRBJ1-6, with 9 middle bases fitting TRBD1. The nucleotide sequence reads as follows: TGTGCCAGCAGCCTAGGGACAGGGTACTCACCCCTCCACTTT. It encodes CASSLGTGYSPLHF.